Below are 20 T cell receptor beta chains sequenced from a single sample in a study of cytomegalovirus exposure and HLA in healthy donors. Primers: 60 Vbeta forward and 13 Jbeta reverse. The repertoire was sequenced with immunoSEQ multiplex PCR; TCRdb's copy has only in-frame clones and lacks some. The sample yields about 130,000 clones, more than 75% seen once. What was sequenced was PBMCs. The source of these receptors is a man under 40 in good health and CMV-seropositive.

This clone was detected a few times. One end of the junction is discordant with germline, which a read error may explain. The chain combines TRBV15 with TRBJ2-1, with D possibly being TRBD2 (5 bases). There are 15 residues in the CDR3. CDR1 and CDR2 from the germline V gene are LNHNV and YYDKDF (reference sequence). CDR3 protein: CATSRDLAPYYEQFF. In nucleotides, the CDR3 is TGTGCCACCAGCAGAGACCTAGCTCCCTACTATGAGCAGTTCTTC.

This chain links TRBV27 with TRBJ2-4; possibly TRBD2 for D (7 bases). The V and J ends lost 3 bases and 0 bases respectively, with 9 bases between them. The V gene's germline CDR1 is MNHEY and CDR2 SMNVEV (reference sequence). The length of the CDR3 is 15 residues. This CDR3 reads CASSFGGLAKNIQYF. CDR3 in DNA: TGTGCCAGCAGTTTCGGGGGGCTAGCCAAAAACATTCAGTACTTC.

J is TRBJ1-2 and V is TRBV10-3; TRBD1 agrees at 7 bases. Germline V lookup: CDR1 ENHRY, CDR2 SYGVKD. V lost 6 bases to trimming and J lost 3 bases; unmatched junction nucleotides: 7. This CDR3 is built from 14 residues. CDR3 bases: TGTGCCATCAGACAAGGGGGCGCGGACTATGGCTACACCTTC. It yields the protein CAIRQGGADYGYTF.

The table lists this clone with a few counts. This chain links TRBV28 with TRBJ1-1, with 9 bases that match TRBD1. The CDR3 covers 14 residues. Per germline, CDR1 MDHEN and CDR2 SYDVKM. With V trimmed by 5 bases and J by 5 bases, 6 bases remained unmatched. The CDR3 here is CASSTYRGRTEAFF. CDR3 in DNA: TGTGCCAGCAGTACTTACAGGGGGCGTACTGAAGCTTTCTTT.

The chain combines TRBV5-4 with TRBJ2-3; D possibly corresponds to TRBD1 (6 bases). The V gene lost 2 bases and the J gene lost 2 bases, with 12 bases spanning the gap. Germline-derived CDR1 and CDR2 are SGHNT and YYREEE (reference sequence). The CDR3 spans 15 residues. The CDR3 bases are TGTGCCAGCAGCTTAAAACAGGGTTACACAGATACGCAGTATTTT. It yields the protein CASSLKQGYTDTQYF.

The chain carries TRBV10-3 and TRBJ2-3; D call uncertain. Germline V gene lookup returns CDR1 ENHRY and CDR2 SYGVKD. The CDR3 spans 13 residues. The V gene lost 10 bases and the J gene lost 3 bases, with 14 bases spanning the gap. The DNA of the CDR3 is TGTGCCACACGAGGCCCTAGGACAGATACGCAGTATTTT. Protein sequence: CATRGPRTDTQYF.

This sequence joins TRBV30 and TRBJ1-2; the match to TRBD1 covers 7 bases. The CDR3 extends over 12 amino acids. Germline assignment: CDR1 GTSNPN and CDR2 SVGIG (reference sequence). V lost 4 bases, J lost 7 bases, and 6 bases stayed unmatched. The CDR3, as DNA: TGTGCCTGGAAGAGGGGGCTGCTTGGCTACACCTTC. Amino acids: CAWKRGLLGYTF.

The chain has TRBV5-4 and TRBJ1-1; 10 positions agree with TRBD1. The V and J ends lost 0 bases and 0 bases, in that order; junction bases with no gene match: 5. The germline gives CDR1 SGHNT, CDR2 YYREEE (reference sequence). The CDR3 runs 17 residues. The DNA for the CDR3 is TGTGCCAGCAGCTTGGGGACAGGGGGTTACCTGAACACTGAAGCTTTCTTT. Amino acids: CASSLGTGGYLNTEAFF.

The chain recombines TRBV4-3 with TRBJ1-2, with 8 bases that match TRBD1. The germline V gene has CDR1 LGHNA and CDR2 YSLEER. This CDR3 spans 14 amino acids. Trimming at V came to 3 bases and at J to 3 bases, leaving 3 bases not matched to a gene. CDR3 nucleotide sequence: TGCGCCAGCAGCCAGACAGGGGCCTACTATGGCTACACCTTC. Its protein is CASSQTGAYYGYTF.

The rearrangement joins TRBV10-1 to TRBJ2-2; weak D call: TRBD2 (7 bases). V lost 4 bases and J 4 bases, leaving 13 bases between the germline ends. This CDR3 is 15 amino acids long. Looked up from germline, CDR1 is WNHNN and CDR2 is SYGVQD (reference sequence). The CDR3 DNA follows: TGCGCCAGCAGTGTCGAGGGAGGGGGCACCGGGGAGCTGTTTTTT. Translating it yields CASSVEGGGTGELFF.

The rearrangement joins TRBV9 to TRBJ1-2; TRBD1 agrees at 7 bases. CDR1 and CDR2 (germline): SGDLS, YYNGEE. The CDR3 is 17 residues long. The ends lost 3 bases at V and 4 bases at J; junction bases unmatched: 15. The CDR3, as DNA: TGTGCCAGCAGCGACCCGCGACAGGGCTCCACCGTCTATGGCTACACCTTC. Its translation: CASSDPRQGSTVYGYTF.

V and J are TRBV4-3 and TRBJ2-7; 8 nucleotides align to TRBD1. Germline loops: CDR1 LGHNA, CDR2 YSLEER. Losses at the gene ends were 1 base for V and 2 bases for J; bases not matched to a gene: 7. The CDR3 covers 16 residues. The CDR3 bases are TGCGCCAGCAGCCAAGCTGGAGGACAGGGCGCCTACGAGCAGTACTTC. This codes for CASSQAGGQGAYEQYF.

A few counts support this clone. This likely comes from a read error, as the CDR3 has no conserved phenylalanine or tryptophan at its end. The chain couples TRBV11-2 to TRBJ2-7; TRBD2 is a possible D gene (6 bases). V lost 5 bases and J lost 2, with 13 bases in between. This CDR3 contains 14 residues. Germline CDR1 reads SGHAT; CDR2 reads FQNNGV. The CDR3 nucleotides are TGTGCCAGCAGCGCCGGGCGGGGCGCCTACGAGCAGTACCTC. Its translation: CASSAGRGAYEQYL.

J is TRBJ2-1 and V is TRBV30; D perhaps matches TRBD2 (5 bases). Germline V gene lookup returns CDR1 GTSNPN and CDR2 SVGIG (reference sequence). Between the trimmed V and J ends, which lost 0 bases and 8 bases, there was a span of 11 bases. The CDR3 is 13 residues long. The CDR3 loop reads CAWSVRRVDEQFF. In DNA, the CDR3 is TGTGCCTGGAGTGTCAGGCGGGTCGATGAGCAGTTCTTC.

The chain employs TRBV19 and TRBJ2-7; tentatively, D is TRBD1 (6 bases). Deletions cut 7 bases from V and 0 bases from J, with 10 bases between. CDR1 and CDR2 (germline): LNHDA, SQIVND (reference sequence). The CDR3 extends over 13 amino acids. CDR3: CASKRTDSYEQYF. The CDR3 DNA follows: TGTGCCAGTAAAAGGACAGACTCCTACGAGCAGTACTTC.

The chain combines TRBV27 with TRBJ2-6; 11 positions agree with TRBD1. Trimming at V came to 5 bases and at J to 1 base, leaving 7 bases not matched to a gene. This CDR3 contains 18 residues. CDR1 and CDR2 (germline): MNHEY, SMNVEV (reference sequence). The CDR3 sequence: CASSALDRGLSGANVLTF. CDR3 bases: TGTGCCAGCAGTGCCTTGGACAGGGGGCTTTCTGGGGCCAACGTCCTGACTTTC.

This chain uses TRBV7-8 with TRBJ2-7; 10 bases match TRBD2. V shed 3 bases, J shed 3 bases, and the junction held 8 bases outside the gene matches. This CDR3 contains 16 residues. Germline loops: CDR1 SGHVS, CDR2 FQNEAQ. CDR3 nucleotides: TGTGCCAGCAGCTTCCTGGCTAGCGGGAGTGACTACGAGCAGTACTTC. Its protein is CASSFLASGSDYEQYF.

This rearrangement joins TRBV6-1 to TRBJ2-7, with TRBD1 identical over 10 bases. Trimming at V came to 7 bases and at J to 2 bases, leaving 5 bases not matched to a gene. Germline loops: CDR1 MNHNS, CDR2 SASEGT. CDR3 length: 14 residues. CDR3 sequence: CASISGQGAYEQYF. The CDR3 DNA follows: TGTGCCAGCATTTCCGGACAGGGGGCCTACGAGCAGTACTTC.

This rearrangement joins TRBV29-1 to TRBJ2-7; D perhaps matches TRBD1 (6 bases). The CDR3 is made up of 18 amino acids. Per germline, CDR1 SQVTM and CDR2 ANQGSEA. Trimming removed 3 bases at V and 2 bases at J, with 26 bases between. The DNA for the CDR3 is TGCAGCGTTGAGGATAACCCTCAATCCCAGGGGTCCACCTACGAGCAGTACTTC. It yields the protein CSVEDNPQSQGSTYEQYF.

A single count supports this clone. The gene calls are TRBV5-1 and TRBJ2-7, with 7 nucleotides matching TRBD2. The V gene end was trimmed by 2 bases and the J gene end by 2 bases; junction bases not matched to a gene: 7. Per the germline V gene, CDR1 is SGHRS and CDR2 is YFSETQ. The CDR3 runs to 15 residues. CDR3 loop: CASSFSGTNTYEQYF. CDR3 sequence (DNA): TGCGCCAGCAGCTTCTCCGGGACTAACACCTACGAGCAGTACTTC.